This T cell receptor beta chain was recorded in a study of T cell repertoires in cytomegalovirus infection. Looking at the study overall: Both a matching HLA type and CMV infection were indicated by public TCR beta signatures.

Points from the study as a whole: Summed frequency of shared TCR beta families picked out CMV carriers who also had the relevant HLA. Clonotypes of TCR beta that were HLA-C-restricted and CMV-specific dominated the ex vivo response.

Germline CDR1 reads MNHNY; CDR2 reads SVGAGI (reference sequence). The CDR3 loop spans 19 amino acids. In the case of this clonotype: Antigen unknown. Compared with germline, one end of the junction differs, possibly owing to a read error.

One entry per CDR3 protein results from TCRdb running MiXCR on the reads. The sample lists some 300,000 distinct CDR3 sequences, about a sixth occurring once. V is TRBV6-6 and J is TRBJ1-1; 8 nucleotides line up with TRBD1. The source is a human donor in good health (CMV status not recorded). Some clones in this sample may be carry-over from other donors' samples. Sequencing input: PBMCs. CDR3 in amino acids: CASSHSYRPGGAGDTEAFF. The CDR3 nucleotides are TGTGCCAGCAGTCACTCATACCGGCCAGGGGGCGCGGGGGACACTGAAGCTTTCTTT.